This T cell receptor (beta chain) was sequenced in a study of T cells in women clearing cervical HPV infection. Study-level background: Control women cleared a single incident HPV16 infection within 12 months. General study findings and limits: Associations may precede or follow infection; HPV-specific or memory T cells were not isolated.

With respect to this clone: Its cognate antigen is unknown. The read stops 3 residues short of the end of the CDR3; the missing end is completed from the germline J gene.

Assay: immunoSEQ multiplex PCR; the TCRdb copy retains only in-frame clones and omits some. The sample totals approximately 35,000 clones. Per germline, CDR1 SGHRS and CDR2 YFSETQ. This CDR3 is 14 amino acids long. J gave up 3 bases and V 1 base, and 3 bases lay outside the gene matches. This chain uses TRBV5-1 with TRBJ2-5; 7 bases map to TRBD2. The sample taken for sequencing was blood buffy coat. The sequence derives from a woman aged 18-70 years with a cervical HPV16 infection that either progressed to CIN3+ or cleared (not recorded which). The sequenced part of the CDR3 DNA is TGCGCCAGCAGCTTGTTGGGGGGGAAAGAGACC. It codes for CASSLLGGKET. The whole CDR3 is CASSLLGGKETQYF.